This is a list of T cell receptor beta chains from one sample in a study of T cell responses to AZD1222 COVID-19 vaccine. Sequencing was performed with immunoSEQ multiplex PCR; in TCRdb, only in-frame clones are kept and a portion is missing. The sample has 130,000 to 150,000 clones; about 86% are singletons. The input for sequencing was peripheral blood, taken 28 days after the second AZD1222 dose. The receptors were sampled from an adult who received the AZD1222 COVID-19 vaccine. Each CDR3 is given with its conserved first and last residue. The D gene is left open where the match is weak. Part of the rows lack a size; the others show once, few, many or a class for expanded clones.

TRBJ1-1 | NA | TRBD1 | TRBV30 | CAWTAGTGEAFF | TGTGCCTGGACAGCCGGGACAGGGGAAGCTTTCTTT
TRBJ1-1 | NA | NA | TRBV19 | CASSIEQGRYTEAFF | TGTGCCAGTAGTATAGAGCAGGGTAGGTACACTGAAGCTTTCTTT
TRBJ1-6 | NA | TRBD1 | TRBV7-9 | CASRSGGSYNSPLHF | TGTGCCAGCAGGTCAGGGGGCTCCTATAATTCACCCCTCCACTTT
TRBJ1-5 | NA | NA | TRBV19 | CASSNREGNQPQHF | TGTGCCAGTAGTAATCGGGAGGGCAATCAGCCCCAGCATTTT
TRBJ2-7 | NA | TRBD1 | TRBV18 | CASSLGQIPTYEQYF | TGTGCCAGCTCCCTGGGACAGATTCCCACCTACGAGCAGTACTTC
TRBJ2-7 | NA | TRBD2 | TRBV7-2 | CASSLREGEQYF | TGTGCCAGCAGCCTCAGGGAGGGGGAGCAGTACTTC
TRBJ2-5 | NA | NA | TRBV5-1 | CASSTTDGGSETQYF | TGCGCCAGCAGCACCACCGACGGAGGATCGGAGACCCAGTACTTC
TRBJ2-3 | NA | TRBD2 | TRBV7-8 | CASSLAAGVTDTQYF | TGTGCCAGCAGCTTAGCGGCGGGAGTCACAGATACGCAGTATTTT
TRBJ2-5 | NA | NA | TRBV11-2 | CASSPGSETQYF | TGTGCCAGCAGCCCCGGCTCGGAGACCCAGTACTTC
TRBJ1-5 | NA | NA | TRBV5-6 | CASSLWAGNQPQHF | TGTGCCAGCAGCTTGTGGGCAGGCAATCAGCCCCAGCATTTT
TRBJ1-2 | NA | NA | TRBV6-5 | CASSRTDYGYTF | TGTGCCAGCTCTCGGACAGACTATGGCTACACCTTC
TRBJ2-1 | NA | NA | TRBV9 | CASSAVAATAEDEQFF | TGTGCCAGCAGCGCCGTAGCGGCGACCGCCGAGGATGAGCAGTTCTTC
TRBJ1-1 | NA | NA | TRBV5-1 | CASTAVGVSEAFF | TGCGCCAGCACCGCGGTGGGAGTTTCTGAAGCTTTCTTT
TRBJ2-1 | NA | TRBD1 | TRBV5-6 | CASSWKPTGVMWEQFF | TGTGCCAGCAGCTGGAAGCCGACAGGGGTTATGTGGGAGCAGTTCTTC
TRBJ2-7 | NA | TRBD1 | TRBV5-8 | CASSEEPGQGAEQYF | TGTGCCAGCAGCGAGGAACCGGGACAGGGGGCCGAGCAGTACTTC
TRBJ1-4 | NA | NA | TRBV19 | CASRTQGWANEKLFF | TGTGCCAGTAGGACCCAGGGTTGGGCTAATGAAAAACTGTTTTTT
TRBJ2-7 | NA | NA | TRBV6-5 | CASKGVTYEQYF | TGTGCCAGCAAAGGTGTGACCTACGAGCAGTACTTC
TRBJ2-3 | NA | NA | TRBV7-8 | CASSLGHGADTQYF | TGTGCCAGCAGCTTAGGGCACGGAGCAGATACGCAGTATTTT
TRBJ1-2 | NA | TRBD1 | TRBV5-6 | CASSSGTGRGYGYTF | TGTGCCAGCAGCTCCGGGACAGGGCGAGGGTATGGCTACACCTTC
TRBJ2-7 | once | NA | TRBV7-9 | CASSLRYEQYF | TGTGCCAGCAGCTTAAGGTACGAGCAGTACTTC
TRBJ1-2 | NA | TRBD1 | TRBV19 | CAVWTGNGYTF | TGTGCCGTTTGGACAGGGAATGGCTACACCTTC
TRBJ1-4 | NA | NA | TRBV27 | CASRTWGGNEKLFF | TGTGCCAGCAGAACCTGGGGGGGTAATGAAAAACTGTTTTTT
TRBJ1-6 | NA | TRBD1 | TRBV27 | CASSLGTGESSPLHF | TGTGCCAGCAGTTTGGGGACAGGGGAAAGTTCACCCCTCCACTTT
TRBJ2-7 | NA | NA | TRBV28 | CASSTGIPYEQYF | TGTGCCAGCAGCACAGGGATCCCCTACGAGCAGTACTTC
TRBJ2-7 | few | NA | TRBV11-2 | CASSHMTYEQYF | TGTGCCAGCAGCCACATGACCTACGAGCAGTACTTC
TRBJ1-2 | NA | NA | TRBV6-5 | CASSQQRYNYGYTF | TGTGCCAGCAGCCAACAGAGGTATAACTATGGCTACACCTTC
TRBJ2-3 | NA | NA | TRBV18 | CASSSPLTSTDTQYF | TGTGCCAGCTCTTCCCCTTTAACTAGCACAGATACGCAGTATTTT
TRBJ1-2 | NA | NA | TRBV18 | CASSPSSSDSRYGYTF | TGTGCCAGCTCACCATCGTCTTCGGACAGCCGGTATGGCTACACCTTC
TRBJ1-1 | NA | NA | TRBV15 | CATSRPEGRGPAAFF | TGTGCCACCAGCAGGCCCGAGGGCCGGGGGCCAGCAGCTTTCTTT
TRBJ2-3 | NA | TRBD2 | TRBV2 | CASSFQRLAGEDTQYF | TGTGCCAGCAGTTTTCAGAGACTAGCGGGGGAAGATACGCAGTATTTT
TRBJ2-1 | NA | TRBD2 | TRBV7-9 | CASSLLGIGSGGHREQFF | TGTGCCAGCAGCTTATTAGGTATCGGTAGCGGGGGGCACCGAGAGCAGTTCTTC
TRBJ2-3 | NA | NA | TRBV10-3 | CAIGLVGADTQYF | TGTGCCATCGGTCTAGTAGGGGCGGATACGCAGTATTTT
TRBJ1-2 | NA | TRBD1 | TRBV27 | CASSLLPGQGIYGYTF | TGTGCCAGCAGTTTATTACCGGGACAGGGAATCTATGGCTACACCTTC
TRBJ2-5 | NA | NA | TRBV11-1 | CASSLAEGVVEARTQYF | TGTGCCAGCAGCTTAGCGGAAGGGGTAGTGGAGGCAAGGACCCAGTACTTC
TRBJ1-2 | NA | NA | TRBV28 | CASSFSLGGYTF | TGTGCCAGCAGTTTCTCCTTGGGAGGCTACACCTTC
TRBJ2-3 | NA | TRBD2 | TRBV30 | CAFLAGGYTQYF | TGTGCCTTTTTAGCGGGAGGGTATACGCAGTATTTT
TRBJ2-3 | NA | TRBD2 | TRBV11-3 | CASSDRLAGADTQYF | TGTGCCAGCAGCGATAGACTAGCGGGAGCAGATACGCAGTATTTT
TRBJ1-5 | NA | TRBD1 | TRBV5-1 | CASSLGDRANSEQPQHF | TGCGCCAGCAGCTTGGGAGACAGGGCTAATTCGGAACAGCCCCAGCATTTT
TRBJ1-2 | NA | TRBD1 | TRBV2 | CASSEGGGGYTF | TGTGCCAGCAGTGAGGGAGGGGGCGGCTACACCTTC
TRBJ1-5 | NA | NA | TRBV27 | CASSFHGPNQPQHF | TGTGCCAGCAGTTTCCATGGTCCCAATCAGCCCCAGCATTTT
TRBJ2-3 | NA | NA | TRBV24-1 | CATSDTGRSTDTQYF | TGTGCCACCAGTGATACCGGTAGAAGCACAGATACGCAGTATTTT
TRBJ1-1 | NA | NA | TRBV9 | CASSVATLPGAFF | TGTGCCAGCAGCGTAGCAACGCTCCCGGGTGCTTTCTTT
TRBJ1-6 | NA | NA | TRBV7-7 | CASSFDDSPGTPLHF | TGTGCCAGCAGCTTTGATGACTCCCCGGGGACACCCCTCCACTTT
TRBJ1-2 | NA | NA | TRBV13 | CASRERDIHYGYTF | TGTGCCAGCAGGGAACGGGACATCCATTATGGCTACACCTTC
TRBJ1-1 | NA | NA | TRBV7-9 | CASSSSGRETEAFF | TGTGCCAGCAGCTCCTCGGGGCGGGAAACTGAAGCTTTCTTT
TRBJ2-7 | NA | TRBD1 | TRBV6-5 | CASSMTGVSHEQYF | TGTGCCAGCAGTATGACAGGGGTATCCCACGAGCAGTACTTC